This T cell receptor beta chain was profiled in a study of T cell repertoires in cytomegalovirus infection. Broader study findings: CMV-specific TCR beta clonotypes restricted by HLA-C dominated the ex vivo response.

Germline V gene lookup returns CDR1 LNHDA and CDR2 SQIVND (reference sequence). The CDR3 runs 15 residues. V lost 9 bases to trimming and J lost 6 bases; unmatched junction nucleotides: 13. Details on this clonotype: Its antigen is undetermined.

MiXCR was run by TCRdb on the reads, yielding one entry per CDR3 protein. Of about 150,000 distinct CDR3 sequences listed, around 30% are singletons. The rearrangement joins TRBV19 to TRBJ2-2; 7 bases match TRBD1. Sequencing was performed on CD8+ T cells from cultured PBMCs, taken from culture after CMV antigen stimulation. This receptor was taken from a human donor in good health (CMV status not recorded). Some clones in this sample may be carry-over from other donors' samples. CDR3 protein: CASTPWTGVSGELFF. In nucleotides, the CDR3 is TGTGCCAGCACCCCTTGGACAGGTGTGTCCGGGGAGCTGTTTTTT. The full variable domain, its missing parts supplied by reference TRBV19 and TRBJ2-2, is DGGITQSPKYLFRKEGQNVTLSCEQNLNHDAMYWYRQDPGQGLRLIYYSQIVNDFQKGDIAEGYSVSREKKESFPLTVTSAQKNPTAFYLCASTPWTGVSGELFFGEGSRLTVL.